This TCR beta chain emerged from a study of blood T cell repertoires in COVID-19. J gave up 7 bases and V 2 bases, and 1 base lay outside the gene matches. CDR3 length: 12 residues. Looked up from germline, CDR1 is MDHEN and CDR2 is SYDVKM. Produced via immunoSEQ multiplex PCR; TCRdb's table is partial and in-frame only. The sample yields 150,000 to 200,000 clones, around 86% seen once. This clonotype was sampled from a woman aged 30 to 39 who had recovered from COVID-19. The sample comprised PBMCs or T cells enriched from blood (not recorded which). The chain is built from TRBV28 and TRBJ1-1; TRBD1 agrees at 7 bases. The chain's CDR3 is CASSLPGGEAFF. In DNA form, the CDR3 reads TGTGCCAGCAGTTTACCAGGGGGTGAAGCTTTCTTT.